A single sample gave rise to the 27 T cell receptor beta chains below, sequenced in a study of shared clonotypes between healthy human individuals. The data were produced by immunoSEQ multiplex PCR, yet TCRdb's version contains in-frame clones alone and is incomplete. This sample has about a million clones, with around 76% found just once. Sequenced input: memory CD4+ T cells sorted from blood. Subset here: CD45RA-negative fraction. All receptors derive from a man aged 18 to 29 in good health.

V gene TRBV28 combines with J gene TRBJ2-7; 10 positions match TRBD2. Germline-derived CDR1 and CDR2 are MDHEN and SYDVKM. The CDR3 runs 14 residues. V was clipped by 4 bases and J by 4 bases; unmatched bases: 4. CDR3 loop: CASSSLAGGYEQYF. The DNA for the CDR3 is TGTGCCAGCAGTTCGTTAGCGGGGGGTTACGAGCAGTACTTC.

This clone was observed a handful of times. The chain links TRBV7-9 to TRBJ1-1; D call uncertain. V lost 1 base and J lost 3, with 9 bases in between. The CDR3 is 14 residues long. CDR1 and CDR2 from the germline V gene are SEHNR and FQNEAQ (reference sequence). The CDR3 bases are TGTGCCAGCAGCTTAGAAGGAGCGTACACTGAAGCTTTCTTT. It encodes CASSLEGAYTEAFF. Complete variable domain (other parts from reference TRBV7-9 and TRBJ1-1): DTGVSQNPRHKITKRGQNVTFRCDPISEHNRLYWYRQTLGQGPEFLTYFQNEAQLEKSRLLSDRFSAERPKGSFSTLEIQRTEQGDSAMYLCASSLEGAYTEAFFGQGTRLTVV.

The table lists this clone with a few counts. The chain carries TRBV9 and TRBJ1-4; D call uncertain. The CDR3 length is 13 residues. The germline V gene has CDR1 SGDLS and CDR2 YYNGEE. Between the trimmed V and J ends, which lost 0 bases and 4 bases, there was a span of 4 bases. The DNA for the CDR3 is TGTGCCAGCAGCGTAGCGTATAATGAAAAACTGTTTTTT. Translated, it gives CASSVAYNEKLFF.

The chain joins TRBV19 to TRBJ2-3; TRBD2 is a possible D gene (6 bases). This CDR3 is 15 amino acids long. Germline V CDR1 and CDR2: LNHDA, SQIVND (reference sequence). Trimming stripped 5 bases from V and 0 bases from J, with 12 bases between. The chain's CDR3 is CASSARLVSTDTQYF. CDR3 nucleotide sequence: TGTGCCAGTAGTGCCCGACTAGTTAGCACAGATACGCAGTATTTT.

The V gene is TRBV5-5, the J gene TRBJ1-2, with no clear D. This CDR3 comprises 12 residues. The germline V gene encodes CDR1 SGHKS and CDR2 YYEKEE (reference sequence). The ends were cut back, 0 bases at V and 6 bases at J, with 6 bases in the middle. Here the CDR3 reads CASSLDSNGYTF. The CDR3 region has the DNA TGTGCCAGCAGCTTGGACAGTAATGGCTACACCTTC.

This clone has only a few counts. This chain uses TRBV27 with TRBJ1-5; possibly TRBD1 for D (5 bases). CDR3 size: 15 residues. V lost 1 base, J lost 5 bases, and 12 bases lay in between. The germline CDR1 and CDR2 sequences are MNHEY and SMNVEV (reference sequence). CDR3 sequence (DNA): TGTGCCAGCAGTTTATTGGGGGGTGGAGATCAGCCCCAGCATTTT. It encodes CASSLLGGGDQPQHF.

The CDR3 loop is CASSRGAPSYNSPLHF. The CDR3 coding sequence is TGTGCCAGCAGTCGGGGGGCCCCCTCCTATAATTCACCCCTCCACTTT. The chain carries TRBV7-9 and TRBJ1-6, with a weak D call TRBD1 (6 bases). CDR1 and CDR2 (germline): SEHNR, FQNEAQ (reference sequence). The CDR3 is 16 amino acids. Trimming left V 6 bases short and J 0 bases short, with 12 bases between.

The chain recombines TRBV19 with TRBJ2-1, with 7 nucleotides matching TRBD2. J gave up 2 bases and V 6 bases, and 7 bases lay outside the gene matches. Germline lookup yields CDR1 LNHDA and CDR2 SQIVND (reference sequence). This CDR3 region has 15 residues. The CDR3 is CASRPPGTTYNEQFF. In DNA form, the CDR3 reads TGTGCCAGTAGACCTCCCGGGACTACCTACAATGAGCAGTTCTTC. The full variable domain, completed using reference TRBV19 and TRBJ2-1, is DGGITQSPKYLFRKEGQNVTLSCEQNLNHDAMYWYRQDPGQGLRLIYYSQIVNDFQKGDIAEGYSVSREKKESFPLTVTSAQKNPTAFYLCASRPPGTTYNEQFFGPGTRLTVL.

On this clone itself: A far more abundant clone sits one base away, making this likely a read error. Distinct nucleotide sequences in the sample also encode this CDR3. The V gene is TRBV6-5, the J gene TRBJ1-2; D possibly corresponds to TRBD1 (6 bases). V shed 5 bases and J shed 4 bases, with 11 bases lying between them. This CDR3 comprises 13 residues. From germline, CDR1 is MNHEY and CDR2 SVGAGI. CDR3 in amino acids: CASSEGGGYGYTF. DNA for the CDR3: TGTGCCAGCAGTGAAGGGGGGGGCTATGGCTACACCTTC.

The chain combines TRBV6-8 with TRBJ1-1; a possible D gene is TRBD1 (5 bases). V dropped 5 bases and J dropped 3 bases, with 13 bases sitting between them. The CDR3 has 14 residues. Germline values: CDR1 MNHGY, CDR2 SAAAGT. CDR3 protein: CASSNEGADTEAFF. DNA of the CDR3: TGTGCCAGCAGTAATGAAGGGGCGGACACTGAAGCTTTCTTT.

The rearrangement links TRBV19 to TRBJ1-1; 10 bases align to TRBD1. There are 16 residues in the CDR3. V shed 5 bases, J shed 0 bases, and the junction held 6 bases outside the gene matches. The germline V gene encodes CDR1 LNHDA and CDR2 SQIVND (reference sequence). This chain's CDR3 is CASSPGTGAVNTEAFF. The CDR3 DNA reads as TGTGCCAGTAGTCCGGGGACAGGGGCCGTGAACACTGAAGCTTTCTTT.

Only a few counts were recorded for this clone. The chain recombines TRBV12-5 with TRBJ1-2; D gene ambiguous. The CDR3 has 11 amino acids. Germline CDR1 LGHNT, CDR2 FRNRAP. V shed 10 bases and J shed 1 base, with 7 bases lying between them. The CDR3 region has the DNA TGTGCTACACCTATTAACTATGGCTACACCTTC. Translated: CATPINYGYTF.

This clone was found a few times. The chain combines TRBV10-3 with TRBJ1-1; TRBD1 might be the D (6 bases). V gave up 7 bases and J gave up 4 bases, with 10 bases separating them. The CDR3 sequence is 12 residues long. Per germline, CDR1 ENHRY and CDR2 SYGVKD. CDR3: CAIMGGPTEAFF. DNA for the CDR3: TGTGCCATCATGGGGGGGCCCACTGAAGCTTTCTTT.

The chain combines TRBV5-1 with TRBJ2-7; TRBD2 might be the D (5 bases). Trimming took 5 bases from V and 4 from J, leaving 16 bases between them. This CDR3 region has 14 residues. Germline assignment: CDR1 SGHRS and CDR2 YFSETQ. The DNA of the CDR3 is TGCGCCAGCAGTAACAGAGTCGGAGGATACGAGCAGTACTTC. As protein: CASSNRVGGYEQYF.

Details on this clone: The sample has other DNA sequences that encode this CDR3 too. In DNA, the CDR3 is TGTGCCTGGGGACTAGGGGAGACCCAGTACTTC. Protein sequence: CAWGLGETQYF. V and J are TRBV30 and TRBJ2-5, with 7 bases matching TRBD2. CDR1 GTSNPN and CDR2 SVGIG come from the germline V gene (reference sequence). The CDR3 contains 11 residues. Germline trimming cut 5 bases from V and 5 bases from J; bases unmatched to any gene: 2. Based on the CDR3 plus reference TRBV30 and TRBJ2-5, the full variable domain is SQTIHQWPATLVQPVGSPLSLECTVEGTSNPNLYWYRQAAGRGLQLLFYSVGIGQISSEVPQNLSASRPQDRQFILSSKKLLLSDSGFYLCAWGLGETQYFGPGTRLLVL.

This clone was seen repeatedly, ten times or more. CDR3 sequence: CASQLNGELFF. For the CDR3, the DNA is TGTGCCTCACAGCTAAACGGGGAGCTGTTTTTT. The chain carries TRBV10-3 and TRBJ2-2; no reliable D call. V was clipped by 11 bases and J by 7 bases, with 11 bases between them. The germline CDR1 and CDR2 sequences are ENHRY and SYGVKD. The CDR3 consists of 11 residues.

The CDR3 region is CSVARDREAYGYTF. The CDR3 DNA reads TGCAGCGTTGCTCGGGACAGGGAAGCCTATGGCTACACCTTC. The gene calls are TRBV29-1 and TRBJ1-2, with 9 bases fitting TRBD1. V trimming: 4 bases; J trimming: 4 bases; junction bases outside the gene matches: 7. The CDR3 contains 14 residues. Germline loops: CDR1 SQVTM, CDR2 ANQGSEA.

This CDR3 reads CASSSVQGLFKETQYF. CDR3 in DNA: TGTGCCAGCAGCTCCGTACAGGGACTCTTTAAAGAGACCCAGTACTTC. This rearrangement joins TRBV7-2 to TRBJ2-5; D tentatively reads TRBD1 or TRBD2 (6 bases each). The V gene lost 4 bases and the J gene lost 3 bases, with 18 bases spanning the gap. The CDR3 runs to 16 residues. From germline, CDR1 is SGHTA and CDR2 FQGNSA.

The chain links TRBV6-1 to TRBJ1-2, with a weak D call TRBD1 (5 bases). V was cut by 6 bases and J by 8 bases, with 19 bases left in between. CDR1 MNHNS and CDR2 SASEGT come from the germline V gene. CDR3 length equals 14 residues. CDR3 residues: CASRLDPPRGGYTF. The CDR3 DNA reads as TGTGCCAGCAGGCTGGACCCGCCACGGGGGGGCTACACCTTC.

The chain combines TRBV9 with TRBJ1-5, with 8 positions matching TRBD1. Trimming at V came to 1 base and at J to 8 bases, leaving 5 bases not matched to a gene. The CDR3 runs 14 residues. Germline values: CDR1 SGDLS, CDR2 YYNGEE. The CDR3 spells CASSVTGGREPQHF. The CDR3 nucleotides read TGTGCCAGCAGCGTAACAGGGGGTAGGGAGCCCCAGCATTTT. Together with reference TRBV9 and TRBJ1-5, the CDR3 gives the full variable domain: DSGVTQTPKHLITATGQRVTLRCSPRSGDLSVYWYQQSLDQGLQFLIQYYNGEERAKGNILERFSAQQFPDLHSELNLSSLELGDSALYFCASSVTGGREPQHFGDGTRLSIL.

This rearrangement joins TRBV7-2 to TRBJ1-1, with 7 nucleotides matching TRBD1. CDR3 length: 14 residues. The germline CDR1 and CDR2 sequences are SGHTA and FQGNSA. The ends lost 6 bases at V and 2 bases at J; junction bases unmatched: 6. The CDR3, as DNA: TGTGCCAGCAGGCGGGACAGCCTTAACACTGAAGCTTTCTTT. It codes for CASRRDSLNTEAFF.

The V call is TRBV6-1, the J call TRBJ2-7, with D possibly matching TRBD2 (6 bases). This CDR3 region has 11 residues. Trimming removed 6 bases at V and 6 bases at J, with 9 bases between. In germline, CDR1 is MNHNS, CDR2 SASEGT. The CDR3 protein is CASSYSGEQYF. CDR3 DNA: TGTGCCAGCAGCTATAGCGGCGAGCAGTACTTC.

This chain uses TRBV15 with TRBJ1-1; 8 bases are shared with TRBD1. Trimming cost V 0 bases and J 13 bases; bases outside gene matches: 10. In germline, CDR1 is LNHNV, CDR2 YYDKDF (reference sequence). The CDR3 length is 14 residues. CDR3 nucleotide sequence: TGTGCCACCAGCAGAGATCTCCAGGACAGGGTTGGTTTCTTT. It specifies CATSRDLQDRVGFF.

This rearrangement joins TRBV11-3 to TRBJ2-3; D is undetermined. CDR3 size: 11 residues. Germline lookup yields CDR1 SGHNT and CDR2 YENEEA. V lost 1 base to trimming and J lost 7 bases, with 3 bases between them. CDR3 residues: CASSLGHTQYF. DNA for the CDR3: TGTGCCAGCAGCTTAGGACATACGCAGTATTTT. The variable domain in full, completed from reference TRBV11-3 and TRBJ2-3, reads EAGVVQSPRYKIIEKKQPVAFWCNPISGHNTLYWYLQNLGQGPELLIRYENEEAVDDSQLPKDRFSAERLKGVDSTLKIQPAELGDSAVYLCASSLGHTQYFGPGTRLTVL.

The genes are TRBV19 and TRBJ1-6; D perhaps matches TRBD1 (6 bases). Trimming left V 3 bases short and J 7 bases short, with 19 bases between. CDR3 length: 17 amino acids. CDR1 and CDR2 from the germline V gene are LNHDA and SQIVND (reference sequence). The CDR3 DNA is TGTGCCAGTAGTATTAATCCCCGACAGGTCGGCAATTCACCCCTCCACTTT. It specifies CASSINPRQVGNSPLHF.

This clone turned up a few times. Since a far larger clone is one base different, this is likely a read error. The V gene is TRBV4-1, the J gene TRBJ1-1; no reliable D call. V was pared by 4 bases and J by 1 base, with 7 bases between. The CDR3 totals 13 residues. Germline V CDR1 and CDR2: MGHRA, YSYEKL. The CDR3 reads CASSRTENTEAFF. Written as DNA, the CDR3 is TGCGCCAGCAGCCGGACGGAGAACACTGAAGCTTTCTTT.

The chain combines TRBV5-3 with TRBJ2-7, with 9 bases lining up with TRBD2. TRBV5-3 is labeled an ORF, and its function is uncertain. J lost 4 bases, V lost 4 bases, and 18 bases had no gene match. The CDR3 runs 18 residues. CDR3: CARSPAFGMAGGPYEQYF. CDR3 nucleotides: TGTGCCAGAAGCCCGGCCTTTGGTATGGCGGGAGGGCCATACGAGCAGTACTTC.